The sequence of this T cell receptor beta chain was determined in a study of identical twins. The germline V gene has CDR1 ENHRY and CDR2 SYGVKD. The CDR3 totals 15 residues. TCRdb used MiXCR to reprocess the 5' RACE reads, holding one entry per CDR3 protein. Of a few hundred thousand distinct CDR3 sequences in the sample, roughly 10% were seen once. V usage is TRBV10-3 and J usage is TRBJ2-7, with 10 bases lining up with TRBD1. The source material was naive T cells sorted from blood. This sequence was found in a woman aged 45 to 65 in good health. CDR3: CSVRSDRGPVYEQYF. Written as DNA, the CDR3 is TGTTCCGTTAGATCCGACAGGGGGCCAGTATACGAGCAGTACTTC.